The 5 T cell receptor beta chains below were found in one sample sequenced in a study of blood T cell repertoires in COVID-19. Sequencing was performed with immunoSEQ multiplex PCR; in TCRdb, only in-frame clones are kept and a portion is missing. Of approximately 150,000 clones in the sample, around 85% were seen once. The material sequenced was peripheral blood. The receptors shown here come from a human donor in a cohort sampled during active COVID-19.

The chain joins TRBV3-1 (or the pseudogene TRBV3-2) to TRBJ2-5; 10 positions match TRBD2. Germline CDR1 LGHDT, CDR2 YNNKEL (reference sequence). V was clipped by 5 bases and J by 3 bases; unmatched bases: 3. CDR3 length equals 14 residues. CDR3 sequence: CASSFSGGEETQYF. DNA of the CDR3: TGTGCCAGCAGCTTCAGCGGGGGGGAAGAGACCCAGTACTTC.

This clone was seen only once. V usage is TRBV2 and J usage is TRBJ2-1; tentative D call: TRBD2 (5 bases). Trimming cost V 7 bases and J 4 bases, with 11 bases left between them. CDR1 SNHLY and CDR2 FYNNEI come from the germline V gene. The CDR3 contains 13 residues. The CDR3 DNA is TGTGCCAGCACATCCACTAGATACAATGAGCAGTTCTTC. This encodes CASTSTRYNEQFF.

The chain is built from TRBV30 and TRBJ1-1; D remains unclear. Deletions cut 1 base from V and 10 bases from J, with 16 bases between. The CDR3 runs 13 residues. Germline values: CDR1 GTSNPN, CDR2 SVGIG (reference sequence). This CDR3 is CAWSADRLAGAFF. The CDR3 DNA reads as TGTGCCTGGAGTGCAGATAGGCTAGCCGGAGCTTTCTTT.

The chain carries TRBV5-1 and TRBJ2-7; a possible D gene is TRBD1 (6 bases). V lost 2 bases and J lost 0, with 12 bases in between. The CDR3 is 15 amino acids. In germline, CDR1 is SGHRS, CDR2 YFSETQ. The DNA for the CDR3 is TGCGCCAGCAGCTTCGACCAGGGGTACTCCTACGAGCAGTACTTC. Translated, it gives CASSFDQGYSYEQYF. The whole variable domain, remainder taken from reference TRBV5-1 and TRBJ2-7, is KAGVTQTPRYLIKTRGQQVTLSCSPISGHRSVSWYQQTPGQGLQFLFEYFSETQRNKGNFPGRFSGRQFSNSRSEMNVSTLELGDSALYLCASSFDQGYSYEQYFGPGTRLTVT.

The rearrangement links TRBV7-3 to TRBJ2-5, with 7 nucleotides matching TRBD2. CDR1 and CDR2 (germline): SGHTA, FQGTGA. The CDR3 contains 15 residues. Trimming took 5 bases from V and 2 from J; bases not matched to a gene: 8. The CDR3 bases are TGTGCCAGCAGCCCCGGCGGCGGGGGTCAAGAGACCCAGTACTTC. Its protein is CASSPGGGGQETQYF.